In its sample, the clone carrying this T cell receptor beta chain was seen once. The sample originates from a study of blood T cell repertoires in COVID-19. Germline V gene data show CDR1 as MNHEY and CDR2 as SMNVEV (reference sequence). The CDR3 consists of 15 residues. Trimming removed 7 bases at V and 7 bases at J, with 23 bases between. Sequencing used immunoSEQ multiplex PCR; TCRdb keeps in-frame clones, though not all of them. The table has about 160,000 clones, around four fifths seen once. This TCR was recovered from a man aged 35 to 55 who had recovered from COVID-19. The chain carries TRBV27 and TRBJ2-7; D perhaps matches TRBD2 (6 bases). The sample consisted of peripheral blood. CDR3 coding DNA: TGTGCCAGCACCGTCCGGGCGGGGATGGGTCGGGAGCAGTACTTC. This gives the protein CASTVRAGMGREQYF.